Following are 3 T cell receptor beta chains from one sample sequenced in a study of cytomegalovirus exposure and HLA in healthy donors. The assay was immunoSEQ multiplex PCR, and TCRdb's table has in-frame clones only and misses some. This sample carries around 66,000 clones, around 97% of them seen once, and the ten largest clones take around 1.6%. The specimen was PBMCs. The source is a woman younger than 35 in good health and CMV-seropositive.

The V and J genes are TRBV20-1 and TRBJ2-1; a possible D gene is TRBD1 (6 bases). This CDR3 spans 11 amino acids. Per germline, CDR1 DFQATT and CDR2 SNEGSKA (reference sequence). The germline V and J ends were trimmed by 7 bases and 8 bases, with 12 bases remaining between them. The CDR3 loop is CSGQEIYEQFF. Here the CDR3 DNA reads TGCAGTGGACAGGAGATTTATGAGCAGTTCTTC.

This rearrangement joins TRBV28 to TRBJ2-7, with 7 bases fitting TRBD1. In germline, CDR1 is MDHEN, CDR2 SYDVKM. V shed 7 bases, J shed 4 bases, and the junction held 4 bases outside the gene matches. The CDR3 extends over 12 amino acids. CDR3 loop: CASTDRAYEQYF. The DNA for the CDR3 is TGTGCCAGCACCGACAGGGCTTACGAGCAGTACTTC.

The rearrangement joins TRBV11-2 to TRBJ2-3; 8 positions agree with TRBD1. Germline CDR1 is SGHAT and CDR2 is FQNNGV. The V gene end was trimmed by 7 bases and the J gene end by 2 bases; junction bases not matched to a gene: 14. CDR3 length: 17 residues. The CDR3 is CASIAGQGLVITDTQYF. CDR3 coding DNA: TGTGCCAGCATCGCCGGACAGGGATTGGTGATCACAGATACGCAGTATTTT.